These 27 T cell receptor beta chains originate from one sample sequenced in a study of blood T cells in healthy people across ages. Combining a sample-barcoded 5' primer with a J-beta primer mix, a second PCR ran for roughly 7 to 11 cycles. TCRdb called the 5' RACE reads again in MiXCR, with one record for every CDR3 protein. The sample holds approximately 680,000 distinct CDR3 sequences; about 30% are singletons and the top ten take approximately 15%. Sequenced sample: blood. All receptors derive from a woman older than 75 in good health.

This clonotype was seen repeatedly, ten times or more. V and J are TRBV14 and TRBJ2-3; tentatively, D is TRBD2 (6 bases). This CDR3 comprises 14 residues. Deletions cut 2 bases from V and 12 bases from J, with 18 bases between. In germline, CDR1 is SGHDN, CDR2 FVKESK. For the CDR3, the DNA is TGTGCCAGCAGCCAACACAGCGGGTTAAATTTACAGTATTTT. Amino acid sequence: CASSQHSGLNLQYF.

The chain recombines TRBV29-1 with TRBJ1-2; 7 bases fit TRBD1. Germline CDR1 and CDR2: SQVTM and ANQGSEA. The CDR3 totals 11 residues. With V trimmed by 5 bases and J by 6 bases, 3 bases remained unmatched. CDR3 loop: CSVQGEDGYTF. Here the CDR3 DNA reads TGCAGCGTTCAGGGGGAGGATGGCTACACCTTC.

The CDR3 nucleotides read TGTGCCAGCAGCTTGAGCGGCGGGGGGCCTCAGGCGCAGTTCTTC. The encoded protein is CASSLSGGGPQAQFF. The chain uses TRBV5-8 and TRBJ2-1; 8 bases align to TRBD2. This CDR3 is 15 amino acids long. V shed 1 base and J 12 bases; nucleotides not matched to a gene: 12. CDR1 and CDR2 (germline): SGHTS, YDEGEE.

This sequence joins TRBV19 and TRBJ2-5; no clear D. Trimming shortened V by 3 bases and J by 2 bases, and 7 bases separated the two germline ends. Germline CDR1 and CDR2: LNHDA and SQIVND (reference sequence). CDR3 length equals 13 residues. Written as DNA, the CDR3 is TGTGCCAGTAGTATGAACAAACAAGAGACCCAGTACTTC. It encodes CASSMNKQETQYF.

This clonotype was seen a few times. A much larger clonotype is one base distant, so this may be a read error. V gene TRBV2 combines with J gene TRBJ2-1; D might be TRBD2 (6 bases). The J call is in doubt because the DNA end fits TRBJ2-7 better. The CDR3 loop spans 15 amino acids. Germline V lookup: CDR1 SNHLY, CDR2 FYNNEI. CDR3 amino acids: CASSEGGLSYNEQYF. In DNA form, the CDR3 reads TGTGCCAGCAGTGAGGGGGGACTTTCCTACAATGAGCAGTACTTC.

This clonotype showed up many times. V usage is TRBV12-3 or TRBV12-4 and J usage is TRBJ1-2, with 8 positions matching TRBD1. V dropped 6 bases and J dropped 0; count of bases not matched to a gene: 3. The CDR3 is 14 amino acids. In DNA form, the CDR3 reads TGTGCCAGCAGGGGGGGACAGGCTAACTATGGCTACACCTTC. This translates into CASRGGQANYGYTF.

The gene calls are TRBV20-1 and TRBJ1-1; D call uncertain. In germline, CDR1 is DFQATT, CDR2 SNEGSKA (reference sequence). V lost 6 bases and J lost 0, with 11 bases in between. This CDR3 spans 13 amino acids. The CDR3 sequence: CSATGRLNTEAFF. The CDR3 bases are TGCAGTGCGACCGGACGGTTGAACACTGAAGCTTTCTTT.

This clonotype was seen repeatedly, ten times or more. The chain is built from TRBV12-3 or TRBV12-4 and TRBJ2-7, with D possibly being TRBD1 or TRBD2 (6 bases each). The CDR3 is 14 residues long. V lost 2 bases, J lost 7 bases, and 15 bases lay in between. The CDR3, as DNA: TGTGCCAGCAGTTTACGGGGGCTCTCCTCAGAGCAGTACTTC. Its protein is CASSLRGLSSEQYF.

Comments on this clonotype: A much larger clone differs from this one at a single base, so this may be a read error. The chain uses TRBV6-5 and TRBJ2-7, with TRBD1 as a possible D gene (6 bases). V was trimmed by 8 bases and J by 10 bases, leaving 21 bases between them. Germline values: CDR1 MNHEY, CDR2 SVGAGI. The CDR3 runs to 13 residues. The CDR3 region has the DNA TGTGCCAGCGGCAGGGGAGTTGAAGACACCCAGTACTTC. It codes for CASGRGVEDTQYF.

This chain connects TRBV6-5 to TRBJ2-7; D unclear. Germline V gene sequence: CDR1 MNHEY, CDR2 SVGAGI. The CDR3 runs 15 residues. V was trimmed by 1 base and J by 3 bases, leaving 13 bases between them. The CDR3 coding sequence is TGTGCCAGCAGTTACTATGGTTCTAAGGTCTACGAGCAGTACTTC. The encoded protein is CASSYYGSKVYEQYF.

This clonotype was found many times. This chain joins TRBV6-2 or TRBV6-3 and TRBJ2-1; 9 bases align to TRBD2. V lost 4 bases and J lost 7; bases outside the gene matches: 8. The germline CDR1 and CDR2 sequences are MNHEY and SVGEGT. The CDR3 is 15 residues long. CDR3 loop: CASSFRGLAQNEQFF. As DNA, the CDR3 is TGTGCCAGCAGTTTTAGGGGACTAGCTCAGAATGAGCAGTTCTTC.

The chain employs TRBV7-3 and TRBJ2-3; 9 bases are shared with TRBD2. CDR1 and CDR2 (germline): SGHTA, FQGTGA. This CDR3 has 15 residues. Losses at the gene ends were 2 bases for V and 4 bases for J; bases not matched to a gene: 4. The CDR3 DNA sequence: TGTGCCAGCAGCTTATTGCGGGAGGGCGCAGATACGCAGTATTTT. Its protein is CASSLLREGADTQYF.

The chain joins TRBV7-8 to TRBJ2-7, with 8 bases fitting TRBD2. V dropped 7 bases and J dropped 3; count of bases not matched to a gene: 5. The CDR3 length is 13 residues. The V gene's germline CDR1 is SGHVS and CDR2 FQNEAQ. The CDR3 region has the DNA TGTGCCAGCACGCTAGCGGGTATCTACGAGCAGTACTTC. This codes for CASTLAGIYEQYF. Full variable domain (rest looked up from reference TRBV7-8 and TRBJ2-7): GAGVSQSPRYKVAKRGQDVALRCDPISGHVSLFWYQQALGQGPEFLTYFQNEAQLDKSGLPSDRFFAERPEGSVSTLKIQRTQQEDSAVYLCASTLAGIYEQYFGPGTRLTVT.

The V and J genes are TRBV11-2 and TRBJ2-2, with D perhaps assigned TRBD1 or TRBD2 (5 bases each). V gave up 6 bases and J gave up 4 bases, with 12 bases separating them. CDR1 and CDR2 from the germline V gene are SGHAT and FQNNGV. This CDR3 is built from 14 residues. The chain's CDR3 is CASSWDPGTGELFF. The CDR3 DNA follows: TGTGCCAGCAGTTGGGACCCCGGCACCGGGGAGCTGTTTTTT.

This clonotype has ten or more counts. This chain connects TRBV6-2 or TRBV6-3 to TRBJ2-1, with D possibly being TRBD1 or TRBD2 (6 bases each). Trimming removed 6 bases from V and 9 bases from J, with 15 bases in between. Germline loops: CDR1 MNHEY, CDR2 SVGEGT. The CDR3 sequence is 13 residues long. CDR3 coding DNA: TGTGCCAGCAGGGGATGGGGGGCCGTTGAGCAGTTCTTC. Its translation is CASRGWGAVEQFF.

This clonotype was counted many times. V is TRBV24-1 and J is TRBJ1-5; no reliable D call. The CDR3 length is 13 residues. The germline V gene encodes CDR1 KGHDR and CDR2 SFDVKD. V dropped 2 bases and J dropped 4 bases, with 5 bases sitting between them. The CDR3 region is CATSDWENQPQHF. The CDR3 nucleotides read TGTGCCACCAGTGATTGGGAGAATCAGCCCCAGCATTTT.

This clonotype appeared a few times. The chain recombines TRBV28 with TRBJ2-7, with 7 nucleotides matching TRBD1. The germline gives CDR1 MDHEN, CDR2 SYDVKM. The CDR3 is made up of 14 amino acids. V shed 4 bases, J shed 1 base, and the junction held 4 bases outside the gene matches. The CDR3, as DNA: TGTGCCAGCAGTTATCCGGGACAGTCCTACGAGCAGTACTTC. Translating it yields CASSYPGQSYEQYF.

This clonotype was observed a few times. A much larger clone lies a single base off, so this may be a read error. The genes are TRBV7-8 and TRBJ2-5; 13 bases line up with TRBD2. The length of the CDR3 is 17 residues. Trimming took 5 bases from V and 6 from J; bases not matched to a gene: 12. Per the germline V gene, CDR1 is SGHVS and CDR2 is FQNEAQ. CDR3 amino acids: CASSPQLPGLAGKTQYF. The DNA of the CDR3 is TGTGCCAGCAGCCCCCAGTTGCCGGGACTAGCGGGAAAGACCCAGTACTTC.

This clonotype has at least ten counts. The gene calls are TRBV5-1 and TRBJ2-6; D remains ambiguous. Trimming pared 4 bases from V and 3 bases from J, leaving 11 bases between. The CDR3 spans 15 residues. Per germline, CDR1 SGHRS and CDR2 YFSETQ. CDR3 nucleotides: TGCGCCAGCAGCCCCGACGGGTTTGGGGCCAACGTCCTGACTTTC. This codes for CASSPDGFGANVLTF.

There are a few counts of this clonotype. The V call is TRBV14, the J call TRBJ1-6; no firm D call. V lost 0 bases, J lost 10 bases, and 10 bases lay in between. The CDR3 runs 14 residues. CDR1 is SGHDN, CDR2 FVKESK, per germline. The CDR3 DNA is TGTGCCAGCAGCCAAGAAAGCCAGGCATCACCCCTCCACTTT. Protein: CASSQESQASPLHF.

There are a few counts of this clonotype. The chain links TRBV7-6 to TRBJ1-5, with D uncertain. Deletions cut 4 bases from V and 4 bases from J, with 8 bases between. The CDR3 contains 13 residues. Germline V lookup: CDR1 SGHVS, CDR2 FNYEAQ. In DNA form, the CDR3 reads TGTGCCAGCAGCTGGGAAAGGAATCAGCCCCAGCATTTT. It encodes CASSWERNQPQHF.

The chain uses TRBV6-6 and TRBJ1-1, with TRBD1 as a possible D gene (6 bases). Per germline, CDR1 MNHNY and CDR2 SVGAGI (reference sequence). The CDR3 runs 17 residues. Between the trimmed V and J ends, which lost 6 bases and 5 bases, there was a span of 25 bases. The CDR3 sequence is CASSLYPPVGGHTEAFF. For the CDR3, the DNA is TGTGCCAGCAGCCTTTATCCCCCTGTGGGGGGGCATACTGAAGCTTTCTTT.

This clonotype was counted ten times or more. The rearrangement joins TRBV29-1 to TRBJ2-1; D remains unclear. Per germline, CDR1 SQVTM and CDR2 ANQGSEA. The CDR3 extends over 11 amino acids. V shed 5 bases and J shed 10 bases, with 12 bases lying between them. The CDR3 loop reads CSVRSGEEQFF. CDR3 DNA sequence: TGCAGCGTTCGTTCGGGCGAAGAGCAGTTCTTC.

The chain is built from TRBV5-1 and TRBJ2-2; a possible D gene is TRBD1 (6 bases). Germline lookup yields CDR1 SGHRS and CDR2 YFSETQ. The germline V and J ends were trimmed by 1 base and 2 bases, with 12 bases remaining between them. The CDR3 consists of 16 residues. CDR3 residues: CASSLWPGVNTGELFF. CDR3 nucleotides: TGCGCCAGCAGCTTGTGGCCAGGGGTAAACACCGGGGAGCTGTTTTTT. Drawing the rest from reference TRBV5-1 and TRBJ2-2, the complete variable domain is KAGVTQTPRYLIKTRGQQVTLSCSPISGHRSVSWYQQTPGQGLQFLFEYFSETQRNKGNFPGRFSGRQFSNSRSEMNVSTLELGDSALYLCASSLWPGVNTGELFFGEGSRLTVL.

This clonotype was recorded many times. The CDR3 coding sequence is TGTGCCAGCAGCCAAGCCGCTCGACTAGCGGATAACACAGATACGCAGTATTTT. The encoded protein is CASSQAARLADNTDTQYF. The rearrangement uses TRBV4-2 and TRBJ2-3; 9 bases agree with TRBD2. CDR1 is LGHNA, CDR2 YNFKEQ, per germline. The CDR3 runs to 18 residues. With V trimmed by 1 base and J by 2 bases, 10 bases remained unmatched.

Details on this clonotype: This clone may be a read error of a much larger clone one base away. The chain has TRBV27 and TRBJ1-5; no clear D gene. This CDR3 contains 13 residues. In germline, CDR1 is MNHEY, CDR2 SMNVEV (reference sequence). CDR3: CVSSSYSNQPQHF. DNA of the CDR3: TGTGTCAGCAGTTCATATAGCAATCAGCCCCAGCATTTT.

The chain couples TRBV27 to TRBJ2-2; D not certain. V gave up 6 bases and J gave up 6 bases, with 11 bases separating them. The CDR3 extends over 13 amino acids. Germline CDR1 and CDR2: MNHEY and SMNVEV (reference sequence). CDR3: CASSPDVSGELFF. Here the CDR3 DNA reads TGTGCCAGCAGCCCCGATGTCTCCGGGGAGCTGTTTTTT.